This TCR beta chain was identified during a study of T cell repertoires in ileal Crohn's disease. This CDR3 region has 18 residues. Trimming cost V 3 bases and J 2 bases; bases outside gene matches: 12. Germline V gene data show CDR1 as SGHRS and CDR2 as YFSETQ. Study-level points and caveats: Active smokers at surgery had more clonal expansions than non-smokers.

The assay was immunoSEQ multiplex PCR, and TCRdb's table has in-frame clones only and misses some. Of about 14,000 clones in the sample, 80% to 85% were seen once. Of note for this clone: Its antigen remains unknown.

The sequence derives from an adult with Crohn's disease. The chain couples TRBV5-1 to TRBJ2-7; 12 bases map to TRBD2. Sequenced sample: ileal tissue. DNA for the CDR3: TGCGCCAGCAGCTACACTAGCGGGGGGCGGATCAAGACCTACGAGCAGTACTTC. Translation: CASSYTSGGRIKTYEQYF.